This T cell receptor beta chain was identified in a study of blood T cell repertoires in COVID-19 (TCRdb year 2020). About the full investigation: The collaborator samples originated in the United States, Italy and Spain and spanned the acute and convalescent phases of COVID-19. The material from the prospective study consisted of cDNA or gDNA derived from T cells, B-cell-depleted T cells, or PBMCs. Deeply sampled blood TCRbeta repertoires from subjects exposed to, actively infected with, or recovered from COVID-19 were included in the dataset. The repertoires were released in a freely available public database meant as a resource for research on the immune response to SARS-CoV-2. The samples were drawn from two sources: the first 160 participants of the ongoing ImmuneRACE study, and 1,000 to 1,500 subjects contributed by 6 global collaborators. A de-identified subject ID, COVID-19 status, age in years and sex were almost always included in the sample metadata. Where available, HLA class I and class II types were taken from metadata supplied by the sample provider and were not determined by assay-based typing.

In Seattle, one collaborating source enrolled patients while the infection was active and tracked those patients longitudinally over the course of disease. Collaborating institutions collected whole blood in K2EDTA tubes following their own protocols. For TCRbeta analysis, collaborators shipped samples in one of three forms: frozen whole blood, isolated PBMCs, or DNA extracted from either of those sample types. The immunoSEQ Assay, a bias-controlled multiplex PCR, was used to amplify TCRbeta CDR3 regions from genomic DNA. For the original study's pipeline: Within the assay, amplification of reference gene primers was used to estimate how many nucleated cells each sample contained. To quantify the absolute abundance of each unique TCRbeta CDR3 rearrangement, sequence reads were collapsed and filtered. For each sample, productive Simpson clonality was calculated as the square root of Simpson's diversity index over productive rearrangements. The clones in this table, taken by TCRdb from immuneACCESS, are in-frame only. Not every clone is retained; where verified, under half of the shortfall comes from an unresolved V gene, and the cause of the rest is unknown. D and trimming come from the DNA, and the V and J calls and clone size come from that table. The sample table holds 250,000 to 400,000 clones, of which under 90% were seen once. The ten largest make up 2.5% to 3% of the sample.

Paper-wide results and their limitations: The quantity of clinical and demographic metadata differed by source and by participant and was supplied without curation.

Comments on this clone: The antigen it recognizes is unknown. The record has no base qualities; no much larger clone is one base away.

The junction shows trimming of 2 bases on V and 8 bases on J, plus 12 bases between the germline ends. The CDR3 contains 14 residues, cysteine and phenylalanine counted. The retained sequence is limited to the CDR3, 42 bases, with the frame set at the first base. CDR1 and CDR2 are read off the germline V gene (reference sequence) as MNHNY and SVGAGI. Sample: peripheral blood. The chain is made from TRBV6-6 and TRBJ1-4, with the D segment identity uncertain. This TCR was recovered from a woman in her thirties with COVID-19, enrolled during active disease. The sequenced DNA: TGTGCCAGCAGTTACGAGGGAATGCGGGAAAAACTGTTTTTT. Its protein reads: CASSYEGMREKLFF.